A selection of T cell receptor beta chains follows, all from one sample in a study of CD8 T cells in ankylosing spondylitis. TCRdb fed the 5' RACE reads into MiXCR, producing one record per CDR3 protein. The sample has hundreds of thousands of distinct CDR3 sequences; around 9.1% are singletons. The sequencing input was blood, either unsorted or a sorted T cell fraction (not recorded which). These receptors were taken from a male donor with ankylosing spondylitis or in good health (not recorded which). Both conserved end residues are part of each CDR3. Fields, in order: clone size, V gene, J gene, D gene, CDR3 DNA, CDR3 protein. The D gene is left open where the match is weak. Some rows have no size entry. The others give once, few or many, or a class for an expanded clone.

clone_size: many; v_call: TRBV7-9; j_call: TRBJ1-6; d_call: NA; cdr3_nt: TGTGCCAGCAGCACCTTAAGCAATAATTCACCCCTCCACTTT; cdr3_aa: CASSTLSNNSPLHF
clone_size: many; v_call: TRBV7-2; j_call: TRBJ1-1; d_call: NA; cdr3_nt: TGTGCCAGCAGCGGACAGCGGAGAGGGGGAAACACTGAAGCTTTCTTT; cdr3_aa: CASSGQRRGGNTEAFF
clone_size: many; v_call: TRBV6-2/TRBV6-3; j_call: TRBJ2-2; d_call: NA; cdr3_nt: TGTGCCAGCAGTTACTCTTCCCGGGGCCCCCTCACCGGGGAGCTGTTTTTT; cdr3_aa: CASSYSSRGPLTGELFF
clone_size: many; v_call: TRBV12-3/TRBV12-4; j_call: TRBJ2-7; d_call: NA; cdr3_nt: TGTGCCAGCAGTTTAAGGCCCACCTACTACGAGCAGTACTTC; cdr3_aa: CASSLRPTYYEQYF
clone_size: NA; v_call: TRBV6-5; j_call: TRBJ2-7; d_call: NA; cdr3_nt: TGTGCCAGCAGTTACTCGGAGGGAGAACAGTACGAGCAGTACTTC; cdr3_aa: CASSYSEGEQYEQYF
clone_size: many; v_call: TRBV12-3/TRBV12-4; j_call: TRBJ2-7; d_call: NA; cdr3_nt: TGTGCCAGCAGGGGGGGTGGGACAAACGAGCAGTACTTC; cdr3_aa: CASRGGGTNEQYF
clone_size: many; v_call: TRBV3-1; j_call: TRBJ2-3; d_call: TRBD2; cdr3_nt: TGTGCCAGCAGCCAATCGGGCGGGAGGATAAGGGGCACAGATACGCAGTATTTT; cdr3_aa: CASSQSGGRIRGTDTQYF
clone_size: many; v_call: TRBV25-1; j_call: TRBJ2-7; d_call: NA; cdr3_nt: TGTGCCAGCAGTACCTCCAGCGGCGAGCAGTACTTC; cdr3_aa: CASSTSSGEQYF
clone_size: NA; v_call: TRBV6-5; j_call: TRBJ1-1; d_call: NA; cdr3_nt: TGTGCCAGCAGTTACTCGCACGTAACTGAAGCTTTCTTT; cdr3_aa: CASSYSHVTEAFF
clone_size: many; v_call: TRBV4-2; j_call: TRBJ2-2; d_call: TRBD1; cdr3_nt: TGTGCCAGCAGCCAAGCCCAGGGGGCCACCGGGGAGCTGTTTTTT; cdr3_aa: CASSQAQGATGELFF
clone_size: NA; v_call: TRBV7-9; j_call: TRBJ2-7; d_call: NA; cdr3_nt: TGTGCCAGCAGCTTAACTAGGACACCCTACGAGCAGTACTTC; cdr3_aa: CASSLTRTPYEQYF
clone_size: NA; v_call: TRBV30; j_call: TRBJ1-1; d_call: NA; cdr3_nt: TGTGCCTGGAGTCAGGGGCAAAGGAACACTGAAGCTTTCTTT; cdr3_aa: CAWSQGQRNTEAFF
clone_size: many; v_call: TRBV6-1; j_call: TRBJ2-3; d_call: TRBD1; cdr3_nt: TGTGCCAGCAGCCGGGGACAGGGGGCCCCAGATACGCAGTATTTT; cdr3_aa: CASSRGQGAPDTQYF
clone_size: many; v_call: TRBV12-3/TRBV12-4; j_call: TRBJ1-1; d_call: NA; cdr3_nt: TGTGCCAGCAGTTTAGTGTCACCTGAAGCTTTCTTT; cdr3_aa: CASSLVSPEAFF
clone_size: NA; v_call: TRBV7-2; j_call: TRBJ2-7; d_call: NA; cdr3_nt: TGTGCCAGCAGCTTGAGCTTAGGTTCCCTCGAGCAGTACTTC; cdr3_aa: CASSLSLGSLEQYF
clone_size: NA; v_call: TRBV12-3/TRBV12-4; j_call: TRBJ1-4; d_call: NA; cdr3_nt: TGTGCCAGCAGTTTCTCGGCAGGTCAGGAAAAACTGTTTTTT; cdr3_aa: CASSFSAGQEKLFF
clone_size: few; v_call: TRBV30; j_call: TRBJ2-7; d_call: NA; cdr3_nt: TGTGCCTGGTCAACCGGGACACTCAGCTCCTACGAGCAGTACTTC; cdr3_aa: CAWSTGTLSSYEQYF
clone_size: NA; v_call: TRBV4-1; j_call: TRBJ1-5; d_call: TRBD1; cdr3_nt: TGCGCCAGCAGCCCAGCAGGTATCAAAAGGGGCAGGGGGCTGAACCAGCCCCAGCATTTT; cdr3_aa: CASSPAGIKRGRGLNQPQHF
clone_size: many; v_call: TRBV25-1; j_call: TRBJ2-1; d_call: NA; cdr3_nt: TGTGCCAGCAGTGAATATAGAGGGAGTGCCTACAATGAGCAGTTCTTC; cdr3_aa: CASSEYRGSAYNEQFF
clone_size: many; v_call: TRBV20-1; j_call: TRBJ1-6; d_call: NA; cdr3_nt: TGCAGTGCTAGAATCAGAGCTACCTATAATTCACCCCTCCACTTT; cdr3_aa: CSARIRATYNSPLHF
clone_size: many; v_call: TRBV12-5; j_call: TRBJ2-5; d_call: NA; cdr3_nt: TGTGCTAGTGGTTTGGATTGGGACACTAAGACCCAGTACTTC; cdr3_aa: CASGLDWDTKTQYF
clone_size: NA; v_call: TRBV18; j_call: TRBJ2-7; d_call: TRBD2; cdr3_nt: TGTGCCAGCTCACAGGGACTAGCGGGGGGGAACGACGAGCAGTACTTC; cdr3_aa: CASSQGLAGGNDEQYF
clone_size: many; v_call: TRBV5-6; j_call: TRBJ2-1; d_call: NA; cdr3_nt: TGTGCCAGCAGCGCAGGGGGAGGTGCCTACAATGAGCAGTTCTTC; cdr3_aa: CASSAGGGAYNEQFF
clone_size: many; v_call: TRBV20-1; j_call: TRBJ2-1; d_call: TRBD2; cdr3_nt: TGCAGTGTCACTAGCGGGAGAGCCTACAATGAGCAGTTCTTC; cdr3_aa: CSVTSGRAYNEQFF
clone_size: many; v_call: TRBV5-1; j_call: TRBJ2-2; d_call: NA; cdr3_nt: TGCGCCAGCAGCCCGGTTTCTGGAGTCACCGGGGAGCTGTTTTTT; cdr3_aa: CASSPVSGVTGELFF
clone_size: many; v_call: TRBV7-2; j_call: TRBJ1-1; d_call: NA; cdr3_nt: TGTGCCAGCAGCTTCAACGTCCCCGAAATTGAAGCTTTCTTT; cdr3_aa: CASSFNVPEIEAFF
clone_size: many; v_call: TRBV20-1; j_call: TRBJ2-7; d_call: TRBD1; cdr3_nt: TGCAGTGCTAGAGGTGCCGGGACAGGGTTGTACGAGCAGTACTTC; cdr3_aa: CSARGAGTGLYEQYF
clone_size: NA; v_call: TRBV11-2; j_call: TRBJ2-7; d_call: NA; cdr3_nt: TGTGCCAGCAGCTTTCACAGCCTCCCCTCCGAGCAGTACTTC; cdr3_aa: CASSFHSLPSEQYF
clone_size: many; v_call: TRBV27; j_call: TRBJ2-7; d_call: NA; cdr3_nt: TGTGCCAGCAGACCCTCGTCGGGACAAAGCTACGAGCAGTACTTC; cdr3_aa: CASRPSSGQSYEQYF
clone_size: many; v_call: TRBV5-5; j_call: TRBJ2-7; d_call: TRBD2; cdr3_nt: TGTGCCAGCAGGCTTCCGGGACTAGCTTACGAGCAGTACTTC; cdr3_aa: CASRLPGLAYEQYF
clone_size: many; v_call: TRBV20-1; j_call: TRBJ2-6; d_call: TRBD2; cdr3_nt: TGCAGTGCTAGAGTCGGGGGGTCTGGGGCCAACGTCCTGACTTTC; cdr3_aa: CSARVGGSGANVLTF
clone_size: few; v_call: TRBV30; j_call: TRBJ2-7; d_call: NA; cdr3_nt: TGTGCCTGGAGTGCCGGGCCCAGGACTACGAGGCAGTACTTC; cdr3_aa: CAWSAGPRTTRQYF
clone_size: NA; v_call: TRBV6-1; j_call: TRBJ2-5; d_call: NA; cdr3_nt: TGTGCCAGCAGCACGCGGGAAGGTTTTCGAGAGACCCAGTACTTC; cdr3_aa: CASSTREGFRETQYF
clone_size: many; v_call: TRBV7-2; j_call: TRBJ1-6; d_call: TRBD1; cdr3_nt: TGTGCCAGCAGCTCCCCGGACAGGAGCCTCCACTTT; cdr3_aa: CASSSPDRSLHF
clone_size: many; v_call: TRBV4-3; j_call: TRBJ1-1; d_call: NA; cdr3_nt: TGCGCCAGCAGCCAAGCTCTAGGGGTGAACACTGAAGCTTTCTTT; cdr3_aa: CASSQALGVNTEAFF
clone_size: few; v_call: TRBV19; j_call: TRBJ1-6; d_call: NA; cdr3_nt: TGTGCCAGTAGTATAGATGGTCGGAGTAATTCACCCCTCCACTTT; cdr3_aa: CASSIDGRSNSPLHF
clone_size: many; v_call: TRBV29-1; j_call: TRBJ2-3; d_call: NA; cdr3_nt: TGCAGCGTTGGCAGGGGGGCTAGCGGAAACACAGATACGCAGTATTTT; cdr3_aa: CSVGRGASGNTDTQYF
clone_size: NA; v_call: TRBV6-2/TRBV6-3; j_call: TRBJ2-1; d_call: NA; cdr3_nt: TGTGCCAGCACCCCAGGTGGGCTTCATGAGCAGTTCTTC; cdr3_aa: CASTPGGLHEQFF
clone_size: NA; v_call: TRBV4-2; j_call: TRBJ2-3; d_call: TRBD2; cdr3_nt: TGTGCCAGCAGCCAAGGACTAGCTAGAGATACGCAGTATTTT; cdr3_aa: CASSQGLARDTQYF
clone_size: many; v_call: TRBV7-2; j_call: TRBJ1-1; d_call: TRBD1; cdr3_nt: TGTGCCAGCAGCGGGTCTACGACAGGGGGCAGGGCTTTCTTT; cdr3_aa: CASSGSTTGGRAFF
clone_size: NA; v_call: TRBV18; j_call: TRBJ1-5; d_call: NA; cdr3_nt: TGTGCCAGCTCCCCGGGACGGAATCAGCCCCAGCATTTT; cdr3_aa: CASSPGRNQPQHF